This T cell receptor (beta chain) appears in the sequencing data of a study of T cells in Graves' hyperthyroidism and ophthalmopathy. Orbital computed tomography, thyroid ultrasound, serum thyroxine and TRAb, and clinical symptoms together informed the diagnoses. RNA transcripts served as the template for amplifying TCR beta CDR3 regions. The HTBI primer set was used in a first-round RT-PCR of the TCR CDR3. Via MiXCR, TCRdb re-called the multiplex PCR reads, giving one row per CDR3 protein. Of a few hundred thousand distinct CDR3 sequences in the sample, roughly 14% were seen once. This clonotype was seen a handful of times. Its antigen is not identified. Germline assignment: CDR1 DFQATT and CDR2 SNEGSKA (reference sequence). The CDR3 consists of 17 residues. V lost 2 bases to trimming and J lost 8 bases; unmatched junction nucleotides: 18. Study results and limitations: For ophthalmopathy, model prediction preceded onset by a median about 6.4 months.

The sample was blood. The genes are TRBV20-1 and TRBJ2-1; TRBD2 matches at 7 bases. This TCR came from a woman between 25 and 40 years old with Graves' ophthalmopathy. The CDR3 coding sequence is TGCAGTGCTAGATCTGTGATGGAGCGGGGTGGCTGGGATGAGCAGTTCTTC. Its protein product is CSARSVMERGGWDEQFF.